This is a list of T cell receptor beta chains from one sample in a study of T cell changes during pregnancy in multiple sclerosis. Sequencing used immunoSEQ multiplex PCR; TCRdb keeps in-frame clones, though not all of them. The table records about 59,000 clones, around 90% of them present only once. Specimen: peripheral blood, collected in the first trimester of pregnancy. The receptors come from a female donor in good health, enrolled as a control in a pregnancy study. The conserved cysteine and the conserved F or W are not part of the CDR3 here. A D gene is named only where the DNA matches it firmly.

J gene	D gene	V gene	CDR3 protein
TRBJ1-2	-	TRBV9	ASSVNGGGYT
TRBJ2-5	-	TRBV6-5	ASASVLQETQY
TRBJ1-2	TRBD1	TRBV18	ASSATGDYGYT
TRBJ1-1	TRBD1	TRBV19	ASSTDRGTEAF
TRBJ2-7	-	TRBV7-2	ASSLPGTYEQY
TRBJ2-2	-	TRBV7-9	ASSSGGTGQDGELF
TRBJ1-3	-	TRBV7-2	ASSLASSFSGNTIY
TRBJ1-2	-	TRBV2	ASSAPTGTSYGYT
TRBJ1-1	-	TRBV5-4	ASSISDSLGAF
TRBJ1-1	-	TRBV19	ASGGTVNTEAF
TRBJ1-1	TRBD1	TRBV6-5	ASSYFLDRINTEAF
TRBJ1-5	-	TRBV6-6	ASWGQLSNQPQH
TRBJ1-2	-	TRBV30	AWSASYNYGYT
TRBJ1-1	TRBD1	TRBV27	ASSPGQGMNTEAF
TRBJ1-2	-	TRBV6-4	ASSDGGTSSGYT
TRBJ2-1	-	TRBV5-8	ASSSQFEQF
TRBJ1-5	TRBD1	TRBV7-3	ASSLKRDRRTGTH
TRBJ1-1	TRBD1	TRBV7-9	ASSLLGQGTPEAF
TRBJ2-6	-	TRBV5-1	ASSLNTGPSSGANVLT
TRBJ1-3	TRBD1	TRBV11-2	ASSASGTGRPGNTIY
TRBJ1-2	-	TRBV14	ASSQPGHQNYGYT
TRBJ1-2	-	TRBV18	ASSPEGQPYGYT
TRBJ2-1	-	TRBV7-2	ASSPRDGLSSYNEQF
TRBJ2-1	-	TRBV7-3	ASSLTRDISYNEQF
TRBJ1-1	TRBD1	TRBV9	ASSFSQGGITEAF
TRBJ2-2	-	TRBV19	ASTPTTPRNRITGELF
TRBJ2-3	-	TRBV19	ASSMEDYTDTQY
TRBJ1-2	TRBD1	TRBV11-2	ASSPVRRTGRDHGYT
TRBJ2-2	TRBD1	TRBV5-1	ASSLLGQGARNTGELF
TRBJ1-5	TRBD1	TRBV15	ATSETGIGGPQH
TRBJ1-5	-	TRBV4-1	ASSRAVREQPQH
TRBJ1-4	TRBD1	TRBV27	ASSTTGKTNEKLF
TRBJ1-5	TRBD1	TRBV19	ASSIRTGYSNQPQH
TRBJ1-1	-	TRBV7-3	ASSLTPRGNTEAF
TRBJ2-7	-	TRBV2	ASSEISGIGEQY
TRBJ1-4	TRBD1	TRBV30	AWSVGTGTGQNEKLF
TRBJ1-3	-	TRBV19	ASSIDADSGNTIY
TRBJ2-7	-	TRBV21-1	ASSTMTTSYEQY
TRBJ2-7	-	TRBV11-2	ASSLSGTFYEQY
TRBJ2-7	-	TRBV4-1	ASSQGRLSSYEQY
TRBJ2-5	-	TRBV9	ASSVGTLETQY
TRBJ2-5	-	TRBV27	ASIKLETQY
TRBJ1-4	-	TRBV4-1	ASRTGGATNEKLF
TRBJ1-2	-	TRBV4-2	ASSQEPVHGYT
TRBJ1-4	-	TRBV7-8	ASSLDWREKLF
TRBJ2-1	TRBD1	TRBV5-6	ASSPRTGDNEQF
TRBJ1-2	TRBD1	TRBV18	ASSQTVPGQGINYGYT
TRBJ1-2	TRBD1	TRBV30	AWSTGANYGYT
TRBJ1-5	-	TRBV18	ASSPAGGNQPQH
TRBJ2-7	-	TRBV6-1	ASNRQSYEQY
TRBJ1-2	-	TRBV27	ASRPKPNYGYT
TRBJ1-2	-	TRBV30	AWNGVRRGYT
TRBJ1-1	-	TRBV4-1	ASSQGGDPEAF
TRBJ2-2	-	TRBV5-4	ASSLGHVGANTGELF
TRBJ2-7	-	TRBV11-3	ASYLGLSNPQY
TRBJ2-3	-	TRBV4-2	ASSQDGTGTDTQY
TRBJ2-1	-	TRBV5-4	ASSLSPILSSYNEQF